This paragraph covers one TCR beta chain sequence. What antigen it recognizes has not been identified. Qualities for individual bases were not recorded, and no much larger clone is one base off. These reads were obtained on an Illumina NovaSeq 6000. TCRalpha and TCRbeta cDNA libraries were constructed by 5'RACE with constant-segment primers, with sample barcodes and unique molecular identifiers being introduced. RNA was extracted from every sample with Trizol reagent. Amplification of the libraries took two PCR steps, and the second step added a second sample barcode plus Illumina TruSeq adapters. Sequencing of libraries was performed on an Illumina NovaSeq with 2 x 150 bp paired-end reads. The published analysis was carried out like this. Demultiplexing of reads and collapsing into UMI-guided consensus sequences were performed with migec v1.2.7. Using mixcr v2.1.11, UMI consensuses were aligned to TRA and TRB V and J templates and then assembled into clonotypes. Clonotypes were classified as expanded or contracted when called significant by both edgeR and NoisET, with noise models trained on biological replicates. For edgeR calls, the thresholds were a false discovery rate-adjusted p below 0.01 and a log2 fold-change of 1. As an exploratory analysis of dynamics, max-normalized trajectories of the 1000 most abundant clonotypes were examined with PCA combined with hierarchical clustering. Separately sequenced CD4+ and CD8+ repertoires were used to assign the CD4 or CD8 phenotype of responding clones. TCRdb's own reprocessing of the public reads used fastp at Q25 and MiXCR and kept productive beta chains. Identical CDR3 proteins give one entry, which carries the most common genes and DNA. Clone size and V and J calls follow TCRdb, not the original study. The sample table records about 560,000 distinct CDR3 sequences; less than 25% of these occur just once. 7% to 9% of the sample belongs to the ten largest clones.

This entry belongs to a study of T-cell memory formation after mild COVID-19 (dated by TCRdb to the early 2020s). About the full investigation: TCR sequence clusters from the two donors were largely donor specific. Longitudinal TCRalpha and TCRbeta repertoire sequencing tracked T-cell clones expanding and contracting after mild COVID-19 in a couple of donors. The cohort was made up of two young adult volunteers, one female and one male, who were previously healthy. The paper as a whole reports these results and caveats: Contracting CD4+ clones turned up mainly in the CM and EM memory subsets, whereas EMRA was where CD8+ clones were enriched. The study covered only a couple of mild cases, and larger cohorts including severe cases with pre-infection samples were considered necessary. Whether the second-wave clones peaking on day 37 were SARS-CoV-2 specific was not confirmed. Clones contracting from day 15 to 85 had balanced CD4/CD8 phenotypes, while a second wave expanding from day 15 to 37 was biased towards CD4+. Some responding clones were detected in pre-infection memory, which suggested that pre-existing cross-reactive memory T cells had joined the SARS-CoV-2 response.

Ficoll-Paque density gradient centrifugation was the method used to isolate PBMCs. Sequencing used PBMCs or a T cell subset sorted from them (not recorded which). The sequence was obtained from an adult woman who had mild COVID-19 (a few samples of this study predate the infection). The sample titles of this study are shuffled in the database, so cell type and time point are left out; the donor was told from shared clones.

In nucleotide form, the sequence is TGTGCCAGCAGTTACGACAGCCTAAATCAGCCCCAGCATTTT. This yields the protein CASSYDSLNQPQHF. The chain uses TRBV6-2 or TRBV6-3 and TRBJ1-5, with a weak D call of TRBD1 (5 bases match). V is pared back by 2 bases and J by 4 bases, with 9 bases lying between the germline termini. According to the germline V gene, CDR1 reads MNHEY and CDR2 reads SVGEGT. Spanning cysteine to phenylalanine, the CDR3 consists of 14 amino acids. Only the CDR3 part of the read is kept: 42 bases, read in frame from the first base.